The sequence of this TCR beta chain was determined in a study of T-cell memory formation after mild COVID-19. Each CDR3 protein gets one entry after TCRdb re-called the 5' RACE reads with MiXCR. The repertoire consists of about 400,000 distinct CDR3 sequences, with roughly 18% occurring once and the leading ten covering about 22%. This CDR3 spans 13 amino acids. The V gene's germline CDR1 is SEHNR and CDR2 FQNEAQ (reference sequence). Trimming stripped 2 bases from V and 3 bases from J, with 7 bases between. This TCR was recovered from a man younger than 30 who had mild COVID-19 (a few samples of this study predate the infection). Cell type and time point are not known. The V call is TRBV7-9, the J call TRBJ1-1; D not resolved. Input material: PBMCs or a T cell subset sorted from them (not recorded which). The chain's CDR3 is CASSLRVDTEAFF. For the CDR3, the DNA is TGTGCCAGCAGCTTAAGGGTCGACACTGAAGCTTTCTTT.